These T cell receptor beta chains were read from a single sample in a study of blood T cell repertoires in COVID-19. Using immunoSEQ multiplex PCR, the repertoire was profiled, and TCRdb retains in-frame clones only, with some absent. The sample consists of under 150,000 clones, about 85% of them appearing once. Sample: PBMCs or T cells enriched from blood (not recorded which). The receptors shown here come from a woman between 35 and 50 years old who had recovered from COVID-19. Each CDR3 is given with its conserved first and last residue. A D gene is named only where the DNA matches it firmly. Size is stated for part of the rows, as once, few or many counts, or as a class when the clone is expanded.

J: TRBJ1-2
size: .
V: TRBV27
D: .
DNA: TGTGCCAGCAGTACCCGGGAGGCGTATGGCTACACCTTC
CDR3: CASSTREAYGYTF

J: TRBJ2-2
size: .
V: TRBV2
D: TRBD2
DNA: TGTGCCAGCAGTGTGTTAGCGGGAGAGACCGGGGAGCTGTTTTTT
CDR3: CASSVLAGETGELFF

J: TRBJ2-5
size: .
V: TRBV3-1/TRBV3-2
D: TRBD2
DNA: TGTGCCAGCACCGACCTAGCGGGGGGGCAAGAGACCCAGTACTTC
CDR3: CASTDLAGGQETQYF

J: TRBJ2-1
size: .
V: TRBV19
D: TRBD2
DNA: TGTGCCAGTAGTATAGAGGGGCGGGAGGGGTCCTACAATGAGCAGTTCTTC
CDR3: CASSIEGREGSYNEQFF

J: TRBJ2-3
size: .
V: TRBV25-1
D: .
DNA: TGTGCCAGCAGCCCTTCGAGGCTAGACAGTCCTACAGATACGCAGTATTTT
CDR3: CASSPSRLDSPTDTQYF

J: TRBJ1-1
size: few
V: TRBV9
D: .
DNA: TGTGCCAGCAGCGTATGGGGGGGAGAAGCTTTCTTT
CDR3: CASSVWGGEAFF

J: TRBJ1-2
size: .
V: TRBV6-5
D: .
DNA: TGTGCCAGCAGCCGAGACAGTAACTATGGCTACACCTTC
CDR3: CASSRDSNYGYTF

J: TRBJ2-3
size: .
V: TRBV7-8
D: .
DNA: TGTGCCAGCAGCTTAGTAGGGGTAAGGGATACGCAGTATTTT
CDR3: CASSLVGVRDTQYF

J: TRBJ1-2
size: .
V: TRBV29-1
D: TRBD1
DNA: TGCAGCGTTTTGGGGGCAGGGGGATATGGCTACACCTTC
CDR3: CSVLGAGGYGYTF

J: TRBJ1-1
size: .
V: TRBV7-6
D: .
DNA: TGTGCCAGCAGCTTGGGGCAAATGAACACTGAAGCTTTCTTT
CDR3: CASSLGQMNTEAFF

J: TRBJ2-1
size: .
V: TRBV4-1
D: TRBD2
DNA: TGCGCCAGCAGCCACGCAGGGACTAGCGGGTCCAATGAGCAGTTCTTC
CDR3: CASSHAGTSGSNEQFF

J: TRBJ2-2
size: .
V: TRBV6-6
D: TRBD2
DNA: TGTGCCAGCAGTCGGACTAGCGGGGGGTCTAACACCGGGGAGCTGTTTTTT
CDR3: CASSRTSGGSNTGELFF

J: TRBJ1-2
size: .
V: TRBV7-9
D: TRBD1
DNA: TGTGCCAGCAGCTTAGAAGGAACAGGGGAAGGCTACACCTTC
CDR3: CASSLEGTGEGYTF

J: TRBJ2-7
size: .
V: TRBV5-1
D: .
DNA: TGCGCCAGCACAGACACGTCCGAGCAGTACTTC
CDR3: CASTDTSEQYF

J: TRBJ2-1
size: few
V: TRBV5-1
D: TRBD2
DNA: TGCGCCAGCAGCCCCACTAGCGGACTTTCCTACAATGAGCAGTTCTTC
CDR3: CASSPTSGLSYNEQFF

J: TRBJ2-1
size: .
V: TRBV2
D: TRBD2
DNA: TGTGCCAGCAGTTTAGCGGGAGGAGGATACAATGAGCAGTTCTTC
CDR3: CASSLAGGGYNEQFF

J: TRBJ1-4
size: .
V: TRBV9
D: TRBD1
DNA: TGTGCCAGCAGCGTAGGACAGGGTGGTGAAAAACTGTTTTTT
CDR3: CASSVGQGGEKLFF

J: TRBJ1-1
size: .
V: TRBV6-1
D: .
DNA: TGTGCCAGCAGTGAATGGGGGGGGAACACTGAAGCTTTCTTT
CDR3: CASSEWGGNTEAFF

J: TRBJ1-3
size: .
V: TRBV6-5
D: TRBD1
DNA: TGTGCCAGTCAACAGGGGGGAGGAAACACCATATATTTT
CDR3: CASQQGGGNTIYF

J: TRBJ2-2
size: few
V: TRBV5-1
D: .
DNA: TGCGCCAGCGGCAGGGGGGTGGACACCGGGGAGCTGTTTTTT
CDR3: CASGRGVDTGELFF

J: TRBJ2-1
size: once
V: TRBV7-9
D: TRBD2
DNA: TGTGCCAGCAGCTCCAACCCCATAGCGGGGGGGCCGCGGAATGAGCAGTTCTTC
CDR3: CASSSNPIAGGPRNEQFF

J: TRBJ1-2
size: .
V: TRBV30
D: .
DNA: TGTGCCTGGAGTGAGGGCGGGCTGGGGTATGGCTACACCTTC
CDR3: CAWSEGGLGYGYTF

J: TRBJ1-4
size: once
V: TRBV19
D: .
DNA: TGTGCCAGTATGGACGGGGGGGGTAATGAAAAACTGTTTTTT
CDR3: CASMDGGGNEKLFF

J: TRBJ2-1
size: .
V: TRBV7-9
D: .
DNA: TGTGCCAGCAGCTTCCGACTCTATGAGCAGTTCTTC
CDR3: CASSFRLYEQFF

J: TRBJ1-2
size: few
V: TRBV5-1
D: TRBD1
DNA: TGCGCCAGCAGCTTGGACAGGGGTGTAGGCTACACCTTC
CDR3: CASSLDRGVGYTF

J: TRBJ2-1
size: .
V: TRBV13
D: .
DNA: TGTGCCAGCAGCCCTGGACAGACCAATGAGCAGTTCTTC
CDR3: CASSPGQTNEQFF

J: TRBJ2-7
size: .
V: TRBV30
D: TRBD1
DNA: TGTGCCTGGAGTCGGGACAGCCCCTACGAGCAGTACTTC
CDR3: CAWSRDSPYEQYF

J: TRBJ2-1
size: .
V: TRBV9
D: .
DNA: TGTGCCAGCAGCGTAGGGCGGAACAATGAGCAGTTCTTC
CDR3: CASSVGRNNEQFF

J: TRBJ2-3
size: few
V: TRBV9
D: .
DNA: TGTGCCAGCAGCTCTACAACTAGCAACAAAAACACAGATACGCAGTATTTT
CDR3: CASSSTTSNKNTDTQYF

J: TRBJ2-2
size: .
V: TRBV27
D: .
DNA: TGTGCCAGCAGTTTACGGCAGGGAGGTAGCACCGGGGAGCTGTTTTTT
CDR3: CASSLRQGGSTGELFF

J: TRBJ2-1
size: .
V: TRBV30
D: TRBD2
DNA: TGTGCCGGACAGCGGGAGAGGATCGGTGAGCAGTTCTTC
CDR3: CAGQRERIGEQFF

J: TRBJ2-2
size: .
V: TRBV13
D: TRBD2
DNA: TGTGCCAGCAGCCCCACAAGAAGAGGGAGGGCAACCGGGGAGCTGTTTTTT
CDR3: CASSPTRRGRATGELFF

J: TRBJ2-4
size: .
V: TRBV5-4
D: TRBD2
DNA: TGTGCCAGCAGCGGGGGGGAGGCCAAAAACATTCAGTACTTC
CDR3: CASSGGEAKNIQYF

J: TRBJ2-4
size: .
V: TRBV5-1
D: TRBD1
DNA: TGCGCCAGCAGCTCCGGACAGGGGATGGGGGTAGCCAAAAACATTCAGTACTTC
CDR3: CASSSGQGMGVAKNIQYF

J: TRBJ2-5
size: .
V: TRBV18
D: .
DNA: TGTGCCAGCTCACCATCTGGAGGGCATGAGACCCAGTACTTC
CDR3: CASSPSGGHETQYF

J: TRBJ1-2
size: .
V: TRBV21-1
D: .
DNA: TGTGCCAGCAGCATAAACAGGAGAAATAACTATGGCTACACCTTC
CDR3: CASSINRRNNYGYTF

J: TRBJ2-7
size: .
V: TRBV5-6
D: .
DNA: TGTGCCAGCAGCTTGGGTAGCTCCTACGAGCAGTACTTC
CDR3: CASSLGSSYEQYF

J: TRBJ1-4
size: .
V: TRBV7-9
D: .
DNA: TGTGCCAGCAGCCCTTTTGCAACTAATGAAAAACTGTTTTTT
CDR3: CASSPFATNEKLFF

J: TRBJ2-1
size: .
V: TRBV5-4
D: .
DNA: TGTGCCAGCAGCTTAGGGCAGGGCTCCTACAATGAGCAGTTCTTC
CDR3: CASSLGQGSYNEQFF

J: TRBJ1-5
size: .
V: TRBV20-1
D: .
DNA: TGCAGTGCTAGTAGGCAGGGGCGGCAGCCCCAGCATTTT
CDR3: CSASRQGRQPQHF

J: TRBJ2-3
size: .
V: TRBV6-1
D: TRBD2
DNA: TGTGCCAGCAGTGAACTAGCGGGAGCAGATACGCAGTATTTT
CDR3: CASSELAGADTQYF

J: TRBJ1-2
size: .
V: TRBV2
D: TRBD1
DNA: TGTGCCAGCACCATCCCGGGACAGGTCGGTTCCTATGGCTACACCTTC
CDR3: CASTIPGQVGSYGYTF

J: TRBJ1-1
size: .
V: TRBV30
D: .
DNA: TGTGCCTGGACCGGTCACCACTCTACTGAAGCTTTCTTT
CDR3: CAWTGHHSTEAFF

J: TRBJ1-2
size: few
V: TRBV21-1
D: .
DNA: TGTGCCAGCAGCAAAGGAACGGGAGTGGGTGGCTACACCTTC
CDR3: CASSKGTGVGGYTF

J: TRBJ1-1
size: many
V: TRBV7-9
D: TRBD1
DNA: TGTGCCAGCAGCATCCGGGACAGAGGTAACACTGAAGCTTTCTTT
CDR3: CASSIRDRGNTEAFF

J: TRBJ1-2
size: .
V: TRBV7-3
D: .
DNA: TGTGCCAGCAGTGCAGGCCCCCTCTATGGCTACACCTTC
CDR3: CASSAGPLYGYTF

J: TRBJ2-2
size: .
V: TRBV4-1
D: TRBD2
DNA: TGCGCCAGCAGCCAAGATCCGGGGGGGTTCACCGGGGAGCTGTTTTTT
CDR3: CASSQDPGGFTGELFF

J: TRBJ1-6
size: .
V: TRBV3-1/TRBV3-2
D: TRBD1
DNA: TGTGCCAGCAGCCAAGGGTATGGGGACAGTAATTCACCCCTCCACTTT
CDR3: CASSQGYGDSNSPLHF

J: TRBJ1-5
size: .
V: TRBV6-5
D: TRBD1
DNA: TGTGCCAGCGGACAGGACAATCAGCCCCAGCATTTT
CDR3: CASGQDNQPQHF

J: TRBJ2-5
size: .
V: TRBV29-1
D: .
DNA: TGCAGCGTTGAGGGGGGACAGACCCAGTACTTC
CDR3: CSVEGGQTQYF

J: TRBJ2-3
size: .
V: TRBV4-2
D: TRBD2
DNA: TGTGCCAGCAGCCAAGGTAACCGGGGGGGCCCCGATACGCAGTATTTT
CDR3: CASSQGNRGGPDTQYF

J: TRBJ1-6
size: .
V: TRBV10-1
D: .
DNA: TGCGCCAGCAGTGAAGAGGCCTATAATTCACCCCTCCACTTT
CDR3: CASSEEAYNSPLHF

J: TRBJ2-1
size: .
V: TRBV11-2
D: TRBD2
DNA: TGTGCCAGCAGTCCAGGAGCGACTAGCGGGAGGGACAATGAGCAGTTCTTC
CDR3: CASSPGATSGRDNEQFF

J: TRBJ1-1
size: .
V: TRBV2
D: .
DNA: TGTGCCAGCAGTTTAAGCAGGGCAGAAGGCACTGAAGCTTTCTTT
CDR3: CASSLSRAEGTEAFF

J: TRBJ2-2
size: .
V: TRBV7-9
D: .
DNA: TGTGCCAGCAGCTTGGCATCGAACACCGGGGAGCTGTTTTTT
CDR3: CASSLASNTGELFF

J: TRBJ1-3
size: .
V: TRBV2
D: .
DNA: TGTGCCAGCAGGGACAGTTCCTCAGGTGGAAACACCATATATTTT
CDR3: CASRDSSSGGNTIYF

J: TRBJ2-5
size: .
V: TRBV5-1
D: TRBD2
DNA: TGCGCCACCCATAGCGGGAGGGCGGGGGAGACCCAGTACTTC
CDR3: CATHSGRAGETQYF